The clone carrying this T cell receptor beta chain appeared once. The data derive from a study of blood T cell repertoires in COVID-19. Study background: Some COVID-19 samples were acute and others convalescent; all came from the United States, Italy and Spain.

The germline V gene encodes CDR1 ENHRY and CDR2 SYGVKD. J gave up 5 bases and V 10 bases, and 7 bases lay outside the gene matches. The CDR3 sequence is 12 residues long. Profiled with immunoSEQ multiplex PCR; TCRdb holds only in-frame clones, not every one. In the table there are 60,000 to 80,000 clones, roughly 90% of which are singletons. Sequencing was carried out using peripheral blood. The receptor was derived from a human donor in a cohort sampled during active COVID-19. This chain connects TRBV10-3 to TRBJ2-5; TRBD1 matches 7 bases. The CDR3 region has the DNA TGTGCCACTCAAGGGGGCGCGGAGACCCAGTACTTC. This sequence encodes CATQGGAETQYF.